This TCR beta chain stems from a study of cytomegalovirus exposure and HLA in healthy donors. Findings and limits, study-wide: Presence/absence analyses assumed roughly uniform sequencing depth across donors, which may not hold. Most CMV-associated TCR beta chains appeared HLA-restricted in a later analysis.

As concerns this clone: Its target is unknown. The junction departs from germline at one end; a sequencing error may be responsible.

CDR3 length: 16 amino acids. The germline CDR1 and CDR2 sequences are SEHNR and FQNEAQ (reference sequence). Use of 60 Vbeta and 13 Jbeta primers characterized the PCR. Sequenced by immunoSEQ multiplex PCR; TCRdb stores in-frame clones only, minus some. The table records about 170,000 clones, around three quarters of them present only once. The V and J genes are TRBV7-9 and TRBJ2-2; 12 nucleotides align to TRBD2. The sequence was collected from a woman aged 25 to 39 in good health and CMV-seropositive. The sequencing sample was made of PBMCs. The CDR3 loop reads CASSMRTSGNIGELFF. The CDR3 bases are TGTGCCAGCAGCATGAGGACTAGCGGGAACATCGGGGAGCTGTTTTTT.